These T cell receptor beta chains were read from a single sample in a study of shared clonotypes between healthy human individuals. Sequencing used immunoSEQ multiplex PCR; TCRdb keeps in-frame clones, though not all of them. In the table there are roughly 2,000,000 clones, 90% to 95% of which are singletons. The sequencing input was naive CD8+ T cells from PBMCs. Receptors originate from a young man in good health. Some clones in this sample may be carry-over from other donors' samples. Both conserved end residues are part of each CDR3. Each record gives: D gene, V gene, J gene, CDR3 protein. The D gene is left open where the match is weak.

TRBD1,TRBV6-5,TRBJ2-7,CATMGDRGRFHEQYF
NA,TRBV5-8,TRBJ2-7,CASSLGAPYEQYF
TRBD2,TRBV19,TRBJ2-1,CASSTLAGAYNEQFF
NA,TRBV5-1,TRBJ2-7,CASSFGASYEQYF
TRBD2,TRBV5-4,TRBJ2-7,CASSPRQWGTSGSSYEQYF
TRBD2,TRBV9,TRBJ2-1,CASRALREAEQFF
NA,TRBV5-1,TRBJ2-2,CASSLYETANTGELFF
TRBD1,TRBV6-1,TRBJ1-2,CASSELHGQGRDYGYTF
TRBD1,TRBV9,TRBJ2-5,CASSSRDRGREMETQYF
TRBD1,TRBV6-1,TRBJ2-1,CASRGIRDRGHEQFF
NA,TRBV20-1,TRBJ2-7,CSAGESYEQYF
NA,TRBV7-2,TRBJ1-2,CASSLVGPSYGYTF
NA,TRBV27,TRBJ2-7,CASSPSEGPISYEQYF